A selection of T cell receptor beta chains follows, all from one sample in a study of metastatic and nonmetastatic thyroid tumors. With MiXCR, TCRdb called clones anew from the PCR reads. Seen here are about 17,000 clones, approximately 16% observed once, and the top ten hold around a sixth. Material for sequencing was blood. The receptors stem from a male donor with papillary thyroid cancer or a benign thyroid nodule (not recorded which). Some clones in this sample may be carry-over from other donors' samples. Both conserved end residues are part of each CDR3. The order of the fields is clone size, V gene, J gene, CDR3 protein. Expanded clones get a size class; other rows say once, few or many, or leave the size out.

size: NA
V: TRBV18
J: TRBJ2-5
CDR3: CASSQKTSGSETQYF

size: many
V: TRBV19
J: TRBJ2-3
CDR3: CASHNSGSTDTQYF

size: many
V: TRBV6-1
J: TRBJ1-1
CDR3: CASTPGTGGGTEAFF

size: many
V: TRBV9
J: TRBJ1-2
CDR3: CASSVDESPMRYGYTF

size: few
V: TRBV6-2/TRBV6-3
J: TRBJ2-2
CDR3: CASRRDGFTGELFF

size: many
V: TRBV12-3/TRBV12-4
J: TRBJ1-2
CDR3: CASSLAGGAPSYGYTF

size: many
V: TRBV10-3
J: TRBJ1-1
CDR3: CAISERLTEAFF

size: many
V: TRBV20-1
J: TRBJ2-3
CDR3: CSAGARLLAQTDTQYF

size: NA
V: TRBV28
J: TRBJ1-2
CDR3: CASSPGRGRNYGYTF

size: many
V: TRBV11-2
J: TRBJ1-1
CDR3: CASSRLGGAEAFF

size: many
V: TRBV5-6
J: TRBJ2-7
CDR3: CASSLLFYEQYF

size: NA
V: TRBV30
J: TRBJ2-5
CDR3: CAWSLDVQKETQYF

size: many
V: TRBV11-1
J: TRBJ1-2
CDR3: CASSLAGGGTKDGYTF

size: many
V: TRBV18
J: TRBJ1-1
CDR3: CASSRSDMNTEAFF

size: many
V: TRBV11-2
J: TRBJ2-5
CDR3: CASSPLGGLGQETQYF

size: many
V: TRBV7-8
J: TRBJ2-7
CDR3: CASSLGGEREQYF

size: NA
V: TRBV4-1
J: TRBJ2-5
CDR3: CASSQDGLAGIKTQYF

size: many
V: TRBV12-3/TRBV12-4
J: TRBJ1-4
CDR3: CASRQLNEKLFF

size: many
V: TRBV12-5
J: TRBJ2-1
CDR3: CASGPAPIGNEQFF

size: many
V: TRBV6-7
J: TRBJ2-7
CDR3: CASSYPTGFHFEQYF

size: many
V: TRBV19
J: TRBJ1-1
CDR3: CASNRGVWTEAFF

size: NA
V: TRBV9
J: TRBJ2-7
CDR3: CASSPGASGRYEQYF

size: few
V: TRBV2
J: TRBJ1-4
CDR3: CASSEGNEKLFF

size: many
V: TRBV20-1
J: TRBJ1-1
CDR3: CSANPIQDTEAFF

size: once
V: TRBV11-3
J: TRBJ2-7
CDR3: CASRGAYEQYF

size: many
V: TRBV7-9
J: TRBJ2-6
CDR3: CASSGANVLTF

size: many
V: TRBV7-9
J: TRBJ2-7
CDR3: CASSFTGGEQYF